The rows below give T cell receptor beta chains drawn from one sample of a study of blood T cell repertoires in COVID-19. Some clones are missing from TCRdb's copy, which holds only in-frame ones; the method was immunoSEQ multiplex PCR. The table has about 54,000 clones, 90% to 95% seen once. Sequencing was performed on peripheral blood. The receptor source for this set is a woman aged 55-69 years with active or convalescent COVID-19. Both conserved end residues are part of each CDR3. The order of the fields is clone size, D gene, V gene, J gene, CDR3 DNA, CDR3 protein. D genes are given only for firm matches. The listing skips clone size in some rows; elsewhere it reads once, few, many or a size class.

NA	TRBD1	TRBV7-2	TRBJ1-2	TGTGCCAGCAGCTCAGGCAGGGGGAGATTATTGGTTTATGGCTACACCTTC	CASSSGRGRLLVYGYTF
NA	TRBD1	TRBV28	TRBJ1-5	TGTGCCAGCAGTTTATGGAGGGGACAGGCCAGCAATCAGCCCCAGCATTTT	CASSLWRGQASNQPQHF
NA	TRBD1	TRBV28	TRBJ2-3	TGTGCCAGCAGTAGTCAAGAAGTAAAACCGGGACAGGGGGTAACTAGCACAGATACGCAGTATTTT	CASSSQEVKPGQGVTSTDTQYF
NA	TRBD1	TRBV7-2	TRBJ1-5	TGTGCCAGCAGCTTCAACTCACAGGGGAATCAGCCCCAGCATTTT	CASSFNSQGNQPQHF
NA	TRBD2	TRBV15	TRBJ2-1	TGTGCCACCAGCAGAGAAACTAGCGGGAGAGGGGACAATGAGCAGTTCTTC	CATSRETSGRGDNEQFF
NA	NA	TRBV6-5	TRBJ2-5	TGTGCCAGCGTCAAACGGGGTTTACAAGAGACCCAGTACTTC	CASVKRGLQETQYF
NA	NA	TRBV7-2	TRBJ1-1	TGTGCCAGCAGCCCGCTACAGGCGAACACTGAAGCTTTCTTT	CASSPLQANTEAFF
few	TRBD1	TRBV7-9	TRBJ1-5	TGTGCCAGCAGCCGTGGACAGGGGGTTAGCAATCAGCCCCAGCATTTT	CASSRGQGVSNQPQHF
NA	NA	TRBV28	TRBJ1-5	TGTGCCAGCAGTTATCCCCTCGGACAGATGGGCGTTGGCAATCAGCCCCAGCATTTT	CASSYPLGQMGVGNQPQHF
NA	NA	TRBV7-2	TRBJ2-7	TGTGCCAGCAGCTCCCAAGTCGGTGCTTCCTACGAGCAGTACTTC	CASSSQVGASYEQYF
NA	TRBD1	TRBV19	TRBJ2-5	TGTGCCAGTAGTAAGGACAGGGGGCAAGAGACCCAGTACTTC	CASSKDRGQETQYF
few	NA	TRBV6-5	TRBJ2-3	TGTGCCGTGGGTAAGGGGAGCACAGATACGCAGTATTTT	CAVGKGSTDTQYF
NA	NA	TRBV5-1	TRBJ1-4	TGCGCCAGCAGTGCCGGGACTAATGAAAAACTGTTTTTT	CASSAGTNEKLFF
NA	NA	TRBV5-6	TRBJ2-5	TGTGCCAGCAGCTTGGGTCGGGAGACCCAGTACTTC	CASSLGRETQYF
few	NA	TRBV10-3	TRBJ1-6	TGTGCCATCAGTGAGTCTGGAGGTTTCCGGCGTTCCCCACATAATTCACCCCTCCACTTT	CAISESGGFRRSPHNSPLHF
NA	TRBD1	TRBV5-4	TRBJ1-1	TGTGCCAGCAGCTTAGGACAGGCTAACACTGAAGCTTTCTTT	CASSLGQANTEAFF
NA	NA	TRBV13	TRBJ2-6	TGTGCCAGCAGCCACGAAGGGGCCGGGGCCAACGTCCTGACTTTC	CASSHEGAGANVLTF
NA	TRBD2	TRBV20-1	TRBJ2-1	TGCAGTGCTAGTGAGACTAGCGGTTATGAGCAGTTCTTC	CSASETSGYEQFF
NA	NA	TRBV29-1	TRBJ1-5	TGCAGCGTTTTAGAAAATCCGAGGCAGCCCCAGCATTTT	CSVLENPRQPQHF
NA	NA	TRBV7-3	TRBJ1-5	TGTGCCAGCAGCTTAGTATGGGCGAACTTTCAGCCCCAGCATTTT	CASSLVWANFQPQHF
NA	NA	TRBV2	TRBJ1-2	TGTGCCAGCAGTGAGGAGGTTTCCTATGGCTACACCTTC	CASSEEVSYGYTF
NA	NA	TRBV28	TRBJ2-7	TGTGCCAGCAGTTTACAGGGCCTGTCCTACGAGCAGTACTTC	CASSLQGLSYEQYF
NA	NA	TRBV28	TRBJ1-4	TGTGCCAGTATATCACGTTGGGGAGTACTGTTTTTT	CASISRWGVLFF
NA	TRBD1	TRBV6-5	TRBJ1-6	TGTGCCATACAGGGGGTGTCCTATAATTCACCCCTCCACTTT	CAIQGVSYNSPLHF
NA	NA	TRBV9	TRBJ1-3	TGTGCCACCGCCCGGGGGTCCGGAAACACCATATATTTT	CATARGSGNTIYF
medium-sized	NA	TRBV6-5	TRBJ1-3	TGTGCCAGCAGCGGACAGGGAAACACCATATATTTT	CASSGQGNTIYF
NA	TRBD1	TRBV24-1	TRBJ1-5	TGTGCCACCAGTGGGACAGGGGGCAATCAGCCCCAGCATTTT	CATSGTGGNQPQHF
few	NA	TRBV6-1	TRBJ1-4	TGTGCCAGCAGTGAACCCGGGAGTGAAAAACTGTTTTTT	CASSEPGSEKLFF
NA	TRBD1	TRBV20-1	TRBJ2-7	TGCAGTGCACATCAGGGGGACGAGCAGTACTTC	CSAHQGDEQYF
NA	NA	TRBV15	TRBJ2-4	TGTGCCACCAGCAGCTTCGGTAGGGGCATTCAGTACTTC	CATSSFGRGIQYF
NA	NA	TRBV6-1	TRBJ1-2	TGTGCCAGCAGTGAGCGTCTAAAATATGGCTACACCTTC	CASSERLKYGYTF
NA	NA	TRBV6-4	TRBJ2-7	TGTGCCAGCAGTGACTCGGCTAGCTACGAGCAGTACTTC	CASSDSASYEQYF
NA	TRBD1	TRBV24-1	TRBJ2-5	TGTGCCACCAGTGGCCGGGACAGGGGACCCGAGACCCAGTACTTC	CATSGRDRGPETQYF
NA	TRBD2	TRBV4-3	TRBJ2-7	TGCGCCAGCAGCCAAGCGGGGGGACTAGCCTACGAGCAGTACTTC	CASSQAGGLAYEQYF
NA	TRBD1	TRBV28	TRBJ2-7	TGTGCCAGCATCGGGGACAGGGGCAACGAGCAGTACTTC	CASIGDRGNEQYF
NA	NA	TRBV14	TRBJ1-1	TGTGCCAGCAGCCAAGCAACAAACACTGAAGCTTTCTTT	CASSQATNTEAFF
NA	NA	TRBV9	TRBJ1-1	TGTGCCAGCAGCGAGTCGGGGAGGGGAGCCGATGAAGCTTTCTTT	CASSESGRGADEAFF
NA	TRBD1	TRBV2	TRBJ1-4	TGTGCCAGCAGTTACCGGGACAGGGCCAGGGGAGGAGAAAAACTGTTTTTT	CASSYRDRARGGEKLFF
NA	NA	TRBV5-5	TRBJ2-7	TGTGCCAGCAGCCTGGACGGAGCAAGCTCCTACGAGCAGTACTTC	CASSLDGASSYEQYF
NA	TRBD1	TRBV12-3/TRBV12-4	TRBJ1-1	TGTGCCAGTTCTCGGGACAGCACTGAAGCTTTCTTT	CASSRDSTEAFF
NA	NA	TRBV30	TRBJ2-3	TGTGCCTGGACCCTGGGGCACTCCACAGATACGCAGTATTTT	CAWTLGHSTDTQYF
NA	NA	TRBV27	TRBJ2-7	TGTGCCAGCAGTCCGCCCGGGATCCGGGCCGCCTACGAGCAGTACTTC	CASSPPGIRAAYEQYF
NA	NA	TRBV6-6	TRBJ1-3	TGTGCCAGCAGTTACACTTCTGGAAACACCATATATTTT	CASSYTSGNTIYF
NA	NA	TRBV24-1	TRBJ1-1	TGTGCCACCAGTGATTCGCGACGGGGGAACACTGAAGCTTTCTTT	CATSDSRRGNTEAFF
few	TRBD1	TRBV5-1	TRBJ2-3	TGCGCCAGCAGCCTAGGGACAGGCCCCACAGATACGCAGTATTTT	CASSLGTGPTDTQYF
NA	TRBD1	TRBV6-5	TRBJ2-7	TGTGCCACGGGACAGGGGGCCCCCGAGCAGTACTTC	CATGQGAPEQYF
NA	NA	TRBV3-1/TRBV3-2	TRBJ1-3	TGTGCCAGCACAGGGGCTGGAAACACCATATATTTT	CASTGAGNTIYF
NA	NA	TRBV3-1/TRBV3-2	TRBJ2-2	TGTGCCAGCAGCCAAGGTAACGGGGAGCTGTTTTTT	CASSQGNGELFF